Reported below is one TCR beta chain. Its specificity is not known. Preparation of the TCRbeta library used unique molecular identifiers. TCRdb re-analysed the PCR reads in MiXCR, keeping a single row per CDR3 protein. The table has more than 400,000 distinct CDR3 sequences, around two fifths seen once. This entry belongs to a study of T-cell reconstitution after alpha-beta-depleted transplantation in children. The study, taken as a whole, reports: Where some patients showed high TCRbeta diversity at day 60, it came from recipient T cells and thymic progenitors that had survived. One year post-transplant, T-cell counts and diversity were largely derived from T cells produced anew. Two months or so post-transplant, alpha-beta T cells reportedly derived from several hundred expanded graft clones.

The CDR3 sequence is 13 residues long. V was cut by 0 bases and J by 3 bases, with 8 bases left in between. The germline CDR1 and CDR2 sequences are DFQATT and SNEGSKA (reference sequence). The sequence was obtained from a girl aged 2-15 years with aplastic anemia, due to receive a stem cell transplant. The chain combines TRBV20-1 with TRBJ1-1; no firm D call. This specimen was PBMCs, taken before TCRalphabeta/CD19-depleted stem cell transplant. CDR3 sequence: CSARERGYTEAFF. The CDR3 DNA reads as TGCAGTGCTAGAGAGCGAGGATACACTGAAGCTTTCTTT.